One sample yielded the 2 T cell receptor beta chains listed below, sequenced in a study of shared clonotypes between healthy human individuals. Clones were read by immunoSEQ multiplex PCR, and TCRdb kept only the in-frame ones, dropping some. Of over 850,000 clones in the sample, approximately 80% were seen once. Sequenced material: memory CD4+ T cells from PBMCs. Subset: CD45RA-negative fraction. The receptors here all came from a man aged 18-30 years in good health. Some clones in this sample may be carry-over from other donors' samples.

V is TRBV5-1 and J is TRBJ2-1, with a weak D call TRBD2 (6 bases). V lost 1 base and J 6 bases, leaving 17 bases between the germline ends. The CDR3 spans 16 residues. In germline, CDR1 is SGHRS, CDR2 YFSETQ. CDR3 loop: CASSLWSSAVGNEQFF. The DNA for the CDR3 is TGCGCCAGCAGCTTGTGGTCTAGCGCGGTCGGCAATGAGCAGTTCTTC.

This clone appeared a single time. The rearrangement links TRBV28 to TRBJ2-2; tentative D call: TRBD1 (6 bases). The CDR3 is made up of 14 amino acids. V was trimmed by 6 bases and J by 1 base, leaving 9 bases between them. Per germline, CDR1 MDHEN and CDR2 SYDVKM. Here the CDR3 DNA reads TGTGCCAGCAGCCCGGACAGGAACACCGGGGAGCTGTTTTTT. Amino acid sequence: CASSPDRNTGELFF.